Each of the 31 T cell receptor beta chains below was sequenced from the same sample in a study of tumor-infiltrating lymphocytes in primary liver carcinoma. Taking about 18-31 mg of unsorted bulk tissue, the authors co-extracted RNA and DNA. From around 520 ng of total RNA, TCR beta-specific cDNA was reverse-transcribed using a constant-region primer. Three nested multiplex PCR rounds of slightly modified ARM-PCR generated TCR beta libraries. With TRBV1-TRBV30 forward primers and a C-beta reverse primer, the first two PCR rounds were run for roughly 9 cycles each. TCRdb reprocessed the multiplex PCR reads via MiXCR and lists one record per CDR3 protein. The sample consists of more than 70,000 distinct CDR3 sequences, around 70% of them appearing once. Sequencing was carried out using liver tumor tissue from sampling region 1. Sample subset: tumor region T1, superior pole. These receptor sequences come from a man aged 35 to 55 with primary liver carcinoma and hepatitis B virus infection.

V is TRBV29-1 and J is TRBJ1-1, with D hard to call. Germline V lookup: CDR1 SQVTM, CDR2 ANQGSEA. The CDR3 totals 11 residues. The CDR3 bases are TGCAGTGCTTCTTTGAACACTGAAGCTTTCTTT. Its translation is CSASLNTEAFF.

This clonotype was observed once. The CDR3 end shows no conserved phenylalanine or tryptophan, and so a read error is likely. The DNA of the CDR3 is TGTGCCAGCAGATCAAGCGGGACACTAAGGAACACTGAAGCTTTCATT. It encodes CASRSSGTLRNTEAFI. This chain joins TRBV28 and TRBJ1-1, with D possibly matching TRBD1 (6 bases). Trimming left V 6 bases short and J 1 base short, with 18 bases between. This CDR3 is 16 amino acids long. Germline CDR1 MDHEN, CDR2 SYDVKM.

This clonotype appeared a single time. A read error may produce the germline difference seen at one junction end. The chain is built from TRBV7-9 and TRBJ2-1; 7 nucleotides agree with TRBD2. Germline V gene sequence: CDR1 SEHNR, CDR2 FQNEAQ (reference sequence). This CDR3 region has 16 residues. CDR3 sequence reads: CTSSPGRAGVWDGQFF. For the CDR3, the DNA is TGTACCAGCAGCCCGGGCAGGGCGGGAGTCTGGGATGGGCAGTTCTTC.

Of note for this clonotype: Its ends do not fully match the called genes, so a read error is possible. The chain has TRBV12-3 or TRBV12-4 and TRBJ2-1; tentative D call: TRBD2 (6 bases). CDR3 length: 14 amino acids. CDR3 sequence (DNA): TGTGCCAGCAACCCAAGACTAGGTGTCGATGAGCAATTCTTC. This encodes CASNPRLGVDEQFF.

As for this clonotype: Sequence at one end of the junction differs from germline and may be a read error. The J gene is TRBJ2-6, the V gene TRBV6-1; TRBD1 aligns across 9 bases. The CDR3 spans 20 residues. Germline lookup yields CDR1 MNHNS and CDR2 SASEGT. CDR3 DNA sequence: TGTGTCAGCAGTGAAGAGCATGCGGGGACAGGGATATCTGGGGCCAACGTCCTGACTTTC. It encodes CVSSEEHAGTGISGANVLTF.

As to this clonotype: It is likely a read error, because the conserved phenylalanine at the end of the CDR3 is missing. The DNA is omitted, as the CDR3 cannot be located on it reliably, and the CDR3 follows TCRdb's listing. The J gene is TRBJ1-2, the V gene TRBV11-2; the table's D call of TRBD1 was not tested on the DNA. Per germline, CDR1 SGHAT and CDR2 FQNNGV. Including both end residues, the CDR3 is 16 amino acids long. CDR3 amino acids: CASSCRDRGTYYGHTL.

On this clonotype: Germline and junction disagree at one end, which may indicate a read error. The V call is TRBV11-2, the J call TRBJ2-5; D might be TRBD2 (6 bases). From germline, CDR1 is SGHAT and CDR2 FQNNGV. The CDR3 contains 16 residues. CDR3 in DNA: TGTGCCAACAGCTTAGTGAGTAGCGGCCCGGGGGAGACCCAATACTTC. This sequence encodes CANSLVSSGPGETQYF. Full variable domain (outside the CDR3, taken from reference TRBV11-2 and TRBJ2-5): EAGVAQSPRYKIIEKRQSVAFWCNPISGHATLYWYQQILGQGPKLLIQFQNNGVVDDSQLPKDRFSAERLKGVDSTLKIQPAKLEDSAVYLCANSLVSSGPGETQYFGPGTRLLVL.

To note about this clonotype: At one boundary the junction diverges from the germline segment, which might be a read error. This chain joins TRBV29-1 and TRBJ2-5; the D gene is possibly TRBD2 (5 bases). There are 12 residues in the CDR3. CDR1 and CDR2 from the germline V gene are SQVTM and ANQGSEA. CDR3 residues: CSGWINGETQHF. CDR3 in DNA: TGCAGCGGCTGGATCAACGGGGAGACCCAGCACTTC.

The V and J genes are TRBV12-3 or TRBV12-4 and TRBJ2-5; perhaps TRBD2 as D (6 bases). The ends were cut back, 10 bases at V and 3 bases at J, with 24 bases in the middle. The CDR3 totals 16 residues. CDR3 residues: CANMGSVAAPEETQYF. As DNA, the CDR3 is TGTGCCAACATGGGATCGGTAGCGGCCCCCGAAGAGACCCAGTACTTC.

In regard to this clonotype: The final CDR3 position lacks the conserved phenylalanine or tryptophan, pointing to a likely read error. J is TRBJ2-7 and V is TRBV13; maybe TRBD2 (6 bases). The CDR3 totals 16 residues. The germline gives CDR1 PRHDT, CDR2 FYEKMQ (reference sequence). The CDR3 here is CASSLGGRGGSYGQYY. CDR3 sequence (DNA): TGTGCCAGCAGCTTAGGAGGCCGGGGAGGATCCTACGGGCAGTACTAC.

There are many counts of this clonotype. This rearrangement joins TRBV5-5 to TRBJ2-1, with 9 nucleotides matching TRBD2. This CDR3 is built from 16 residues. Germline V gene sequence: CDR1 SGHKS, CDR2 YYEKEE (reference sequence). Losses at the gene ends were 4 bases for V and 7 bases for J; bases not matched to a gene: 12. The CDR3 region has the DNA TGTGCCAGCAGCCGATATTTAGCGGGGGCGGGGAATGAGCAGTTCTTC. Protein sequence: CASSRYLAGAGNEQFF.

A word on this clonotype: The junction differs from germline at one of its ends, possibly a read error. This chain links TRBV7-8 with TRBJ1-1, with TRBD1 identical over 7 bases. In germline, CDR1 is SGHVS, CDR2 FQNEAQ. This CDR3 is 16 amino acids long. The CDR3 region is CASSPRAGGMITEAFF. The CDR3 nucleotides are TGTGCCAGCAGCCCACGAGCAGGGGGAATGATCACTGAAGCTTTCTTC. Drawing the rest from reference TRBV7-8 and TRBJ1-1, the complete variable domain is GAGVSQSPRYKVAKRGQDVALRCDPISGHVSLFWYQQALGQGPEFLTYFQNEAQLDKSGLPSDRFFAERPEGSVSTLKIQRTQQEDSAVYLCASSPRAGGMITEAFFGQGTRLTVV.

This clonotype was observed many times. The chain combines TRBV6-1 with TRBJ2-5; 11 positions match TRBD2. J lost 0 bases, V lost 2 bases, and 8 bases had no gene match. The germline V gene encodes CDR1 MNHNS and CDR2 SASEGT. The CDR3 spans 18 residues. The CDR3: CASSETFLAGGNQETQYF. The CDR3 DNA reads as TGTGCCAGCAGTGAAACCTTTCTAGCGGGAGGTAACCAAGAGACCCAGTACTTC.

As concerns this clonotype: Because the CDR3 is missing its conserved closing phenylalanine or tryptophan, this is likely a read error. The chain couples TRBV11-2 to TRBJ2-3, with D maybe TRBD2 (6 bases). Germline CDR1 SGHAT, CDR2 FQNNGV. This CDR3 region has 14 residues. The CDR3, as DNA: TGTACCGGAGGGGCACGGGAGCCCGCAGGTACGCAGTATTCT. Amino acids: CTGGAREPAGTQYS.

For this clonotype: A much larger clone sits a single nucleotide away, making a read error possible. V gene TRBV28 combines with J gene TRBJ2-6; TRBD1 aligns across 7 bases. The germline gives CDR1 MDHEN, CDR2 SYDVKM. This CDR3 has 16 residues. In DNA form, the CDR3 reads TGTGCCAGCAGGGGGGACAGCCCCTCTGGGGCCGACGTCCTGACTTTC. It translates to CASRGDSPSGADVLTF.

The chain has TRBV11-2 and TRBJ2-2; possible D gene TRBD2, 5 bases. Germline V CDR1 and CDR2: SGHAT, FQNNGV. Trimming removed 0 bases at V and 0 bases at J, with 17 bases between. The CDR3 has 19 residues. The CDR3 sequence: CASSLDREGVLPNTGELFF. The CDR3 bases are TGTGCCAGCAGCTTAGATCGAGAGGGAGTGCTGCCGAACACCGGGGAGCTGTTTTTT.

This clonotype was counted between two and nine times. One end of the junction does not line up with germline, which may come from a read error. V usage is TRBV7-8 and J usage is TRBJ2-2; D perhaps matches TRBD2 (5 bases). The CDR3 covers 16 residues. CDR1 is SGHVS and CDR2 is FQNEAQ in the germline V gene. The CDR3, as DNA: TGTGCCAACAGCTCTTGGAGGAGCGCGAACACCGGGGAGCTGTTTTTT. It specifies CANSSWRSANTGELFF.

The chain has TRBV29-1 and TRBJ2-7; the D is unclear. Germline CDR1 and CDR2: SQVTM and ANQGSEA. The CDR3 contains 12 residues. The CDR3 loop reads CTVGKATYEQYF. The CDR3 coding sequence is TGCACCGTAGGGAAGGCTACCTACGAGCAGTACTTC.

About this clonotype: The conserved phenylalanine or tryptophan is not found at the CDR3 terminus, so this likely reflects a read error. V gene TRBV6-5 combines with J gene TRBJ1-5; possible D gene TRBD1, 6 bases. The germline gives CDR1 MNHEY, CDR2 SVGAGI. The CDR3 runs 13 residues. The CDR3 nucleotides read TGTACCAGCAAGGAGACAGGAGATCAGCCCCAGCATTCT. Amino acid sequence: CTSKETGDQPQHS.

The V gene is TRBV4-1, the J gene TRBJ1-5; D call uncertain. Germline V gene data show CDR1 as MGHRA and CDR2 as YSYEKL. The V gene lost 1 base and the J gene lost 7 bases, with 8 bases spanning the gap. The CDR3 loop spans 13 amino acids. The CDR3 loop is CASSQVSRQPQHF. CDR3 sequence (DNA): TGCGCCAGCAGCCAAGTTAGTAGGCAGCCCCAGCATTTT.

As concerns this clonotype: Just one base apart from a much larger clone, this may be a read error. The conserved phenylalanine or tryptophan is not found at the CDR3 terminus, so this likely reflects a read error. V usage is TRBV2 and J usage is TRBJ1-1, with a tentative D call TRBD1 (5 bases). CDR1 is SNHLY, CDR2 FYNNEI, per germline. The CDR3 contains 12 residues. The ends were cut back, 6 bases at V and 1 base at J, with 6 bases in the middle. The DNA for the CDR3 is TGTGCCAGCAGAACAGGGAACACTGAAGCTTTCTTA. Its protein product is CASRTGNTEAFL.

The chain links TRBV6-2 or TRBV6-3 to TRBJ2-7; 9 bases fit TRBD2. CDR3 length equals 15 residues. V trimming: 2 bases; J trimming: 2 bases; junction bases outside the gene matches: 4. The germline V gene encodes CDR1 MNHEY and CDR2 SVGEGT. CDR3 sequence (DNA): TGTGCCAGCAGTTACATTAGCGGGAGCCCCTACGAGCAGTACTTC. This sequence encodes CASSYISGSPYEQYF.

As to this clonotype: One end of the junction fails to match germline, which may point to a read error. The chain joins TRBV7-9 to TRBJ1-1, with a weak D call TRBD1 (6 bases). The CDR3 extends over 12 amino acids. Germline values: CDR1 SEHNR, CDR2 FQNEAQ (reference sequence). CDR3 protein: CASTPGGTEVLF. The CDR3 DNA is TGTGCCAGCACCCCCGGGGGCACTGAAGTTCTCTTT.

Here the CDR3 reads CASSGGGWSGTYNEQFF. The DNA of the CDR3 is TGCGCCAGCAGCGGGGGGGGATGGAGCGGGACCTACAATGAGCAGTTCTTC. The rearrangement links TRBV5-1 to TRBJ2-1; TRBD2 matches 7 bases. Germline-derived CDR1 and CDR2 are SGHRS and YFSETQ. The CDR3 is 17 amino acids. With 4 bases clipped from V and 2 bases from J, the junction kept 12 bases outside the gene matches.

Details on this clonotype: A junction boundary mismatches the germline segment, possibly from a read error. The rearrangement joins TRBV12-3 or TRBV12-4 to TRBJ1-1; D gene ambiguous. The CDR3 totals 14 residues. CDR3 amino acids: CVSTDGVVNTEAFF. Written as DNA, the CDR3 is TGTGTCAGCACCGACGGAGTCGTGAACACTGAAGCTTTCTTT.

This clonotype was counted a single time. The CDR3 loop reads CSVQGQGASYEQYF. The CDR3 nucleotides read TGCAGCGTCCAGGGACAGGGGGCTTCCTACGAGCAGTACTTC. The rearrangement links TRBV29-1 to TRBJ2-7; 12 positions agree with TRBD1. The CDR3 has 14 residues. Germline values: CDR1 SQVTM, CDR2 ANQGSEA. With V trimmed by 6 bases and J by 1 base, 4 bases remained unmatched.

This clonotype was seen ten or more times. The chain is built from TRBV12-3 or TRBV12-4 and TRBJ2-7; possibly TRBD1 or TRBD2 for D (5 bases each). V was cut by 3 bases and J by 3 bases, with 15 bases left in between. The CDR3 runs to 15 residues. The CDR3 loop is CASSFTGTPLYEQYF. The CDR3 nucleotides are TGTGCCAGCAGTTTTACCGGGACCCCACTCTACGAGCAGTACTTC.

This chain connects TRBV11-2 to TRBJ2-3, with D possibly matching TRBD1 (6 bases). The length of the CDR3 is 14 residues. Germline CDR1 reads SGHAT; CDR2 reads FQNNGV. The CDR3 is CSSILSRGSDTQYF. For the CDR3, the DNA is TGTAGCAGCATCTTATCCAGGGGATCAGATACGCAGTATTTT.

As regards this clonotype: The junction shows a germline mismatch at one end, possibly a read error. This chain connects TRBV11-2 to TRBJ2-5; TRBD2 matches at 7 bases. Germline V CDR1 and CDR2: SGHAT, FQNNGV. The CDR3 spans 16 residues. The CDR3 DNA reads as TGTGCCAGCAGCCTCGGACTAGTGGGAGGTGTAGAGGCCCAGTACTTC. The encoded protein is CASSLGLVGGVEAQYF.

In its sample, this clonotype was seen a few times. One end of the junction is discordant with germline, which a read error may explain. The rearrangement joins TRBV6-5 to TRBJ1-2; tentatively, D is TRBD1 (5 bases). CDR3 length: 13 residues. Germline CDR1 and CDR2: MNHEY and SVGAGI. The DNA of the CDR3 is TGTGCCAGCAGTCGGCAGGGAAACTATGGCTGCACCTTC. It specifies CASSRQGNYGCTF.

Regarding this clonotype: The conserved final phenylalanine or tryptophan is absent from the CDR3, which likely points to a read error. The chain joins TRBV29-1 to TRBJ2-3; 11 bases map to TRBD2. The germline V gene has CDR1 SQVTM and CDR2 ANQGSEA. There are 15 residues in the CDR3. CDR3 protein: CSVAGLAGFTDTQYL. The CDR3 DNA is TGCAGCGTCGCTGGACTAGCGGGCTTCACAGATACACAGTATCTT.